The clone carrying this TCR beta chain has a count of ten or more. No antigen is known for it. TCRdb called the RT-PCR reads again in MiXCR, with one record for every CDR3 protein. Of hundreds of thousands of distinct CDR3 sequences listed, approximately 15% are singletons. The record originates from a study of response to subunit inactivated influenza vaccine. The study, taken as a whole, reports: Seasonal influenza vaccination, on each occasion, was suggested by the authors to recruit few new T cells.

The V segment lost 3 bases and the J segment 4 bases; nucleotides outside the gene matches: 6. Germline CDR1 SGDLS, CDR2 YYNGEE. The CDR3 runs 15 residues. V usage is TRBV9 and J usage is TRBJ2-2; TRBD2 matches 7 bases. This specimen was PBMCs from blood, taken less than 15 days before vaccination. This sequence originates from a man aged 50 to 60 who received an inactivated influenza vaccine. The CDR3 loop is CASSAWEGGTGELFF. For the CDR3, the DNA is TGTGCCAGCAGCGCGTGGGAGGGAGGCACCGGGGAGCTGTTTTTT.